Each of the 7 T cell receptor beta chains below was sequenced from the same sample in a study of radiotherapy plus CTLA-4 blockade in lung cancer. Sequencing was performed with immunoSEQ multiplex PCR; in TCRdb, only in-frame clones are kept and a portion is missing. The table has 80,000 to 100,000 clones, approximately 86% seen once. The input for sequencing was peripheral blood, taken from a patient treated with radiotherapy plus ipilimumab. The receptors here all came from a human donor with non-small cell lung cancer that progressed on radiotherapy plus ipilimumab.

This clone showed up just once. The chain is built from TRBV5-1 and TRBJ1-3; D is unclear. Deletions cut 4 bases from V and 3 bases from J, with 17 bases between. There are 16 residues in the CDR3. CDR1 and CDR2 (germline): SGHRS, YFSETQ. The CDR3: CASSPAMGASGNTIYF. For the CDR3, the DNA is TGCGCCAGCAGCCCCGCCATGGGAGCCAGTGGAAACACCATATATTTT.

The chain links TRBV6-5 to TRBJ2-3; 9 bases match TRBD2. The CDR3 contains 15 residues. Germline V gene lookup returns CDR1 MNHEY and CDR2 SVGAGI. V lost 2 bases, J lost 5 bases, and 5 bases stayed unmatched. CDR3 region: CASSYGTSPLDTQYF. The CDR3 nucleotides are TGTGCCAGCAGTTACGGGACTAGCCCCCTAGATACGCAGTATTTT.

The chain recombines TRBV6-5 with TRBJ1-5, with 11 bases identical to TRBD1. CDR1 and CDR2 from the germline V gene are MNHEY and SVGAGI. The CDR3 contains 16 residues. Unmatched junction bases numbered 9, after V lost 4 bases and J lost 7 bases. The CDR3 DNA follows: TGTGCCAGCAGTTCTTTCCGGGACAGGGGGAGGCAGCCCCAGCATTTT. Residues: CASSSFRDRGRQPQHF.

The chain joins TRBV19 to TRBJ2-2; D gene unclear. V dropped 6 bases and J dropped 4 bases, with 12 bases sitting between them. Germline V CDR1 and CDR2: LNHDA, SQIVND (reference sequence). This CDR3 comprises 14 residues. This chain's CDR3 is CASRPETRTGELFF. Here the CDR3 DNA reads TGTGCCAGTAGGCCGGAGACTCGCACCGGGGAGCTGTTTTTT.

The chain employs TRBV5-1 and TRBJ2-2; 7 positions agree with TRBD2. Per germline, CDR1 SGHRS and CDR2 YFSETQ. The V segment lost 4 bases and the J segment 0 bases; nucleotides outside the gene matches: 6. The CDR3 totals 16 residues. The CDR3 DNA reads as TGCGCCAGCAGCCCGCCTAGCGGACCGAACACCGGGGAGCTGTTTTTT. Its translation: CASSPPSGPNTGELFF. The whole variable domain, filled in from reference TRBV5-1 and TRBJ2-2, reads KAGVTQTPRYLIKTRGQQVTLSCSPISGHRSVSWYQQTPGQGLQFLFEYFSETQRNKGNFPGRFSGRQFSNSRSEMNVSTLELGDSALYLCASSPPSGPNTGELFFGEGSRLTVL.

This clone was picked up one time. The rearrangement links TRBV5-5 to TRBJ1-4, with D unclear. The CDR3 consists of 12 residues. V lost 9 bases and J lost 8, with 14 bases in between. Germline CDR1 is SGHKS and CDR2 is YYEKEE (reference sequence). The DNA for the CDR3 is TGTGCCACCACCGTGGGCAGGGAAAAACTGTTTTTT. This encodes CATTVGREKLFF.

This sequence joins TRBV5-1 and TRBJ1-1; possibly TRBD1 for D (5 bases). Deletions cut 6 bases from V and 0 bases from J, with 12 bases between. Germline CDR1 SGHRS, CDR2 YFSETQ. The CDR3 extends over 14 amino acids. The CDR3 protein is CASNSGTMNTEAFF. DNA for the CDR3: TGCGCCAGCAATTCGGGGACCATGAACACTGAAGCTTTCTTT.